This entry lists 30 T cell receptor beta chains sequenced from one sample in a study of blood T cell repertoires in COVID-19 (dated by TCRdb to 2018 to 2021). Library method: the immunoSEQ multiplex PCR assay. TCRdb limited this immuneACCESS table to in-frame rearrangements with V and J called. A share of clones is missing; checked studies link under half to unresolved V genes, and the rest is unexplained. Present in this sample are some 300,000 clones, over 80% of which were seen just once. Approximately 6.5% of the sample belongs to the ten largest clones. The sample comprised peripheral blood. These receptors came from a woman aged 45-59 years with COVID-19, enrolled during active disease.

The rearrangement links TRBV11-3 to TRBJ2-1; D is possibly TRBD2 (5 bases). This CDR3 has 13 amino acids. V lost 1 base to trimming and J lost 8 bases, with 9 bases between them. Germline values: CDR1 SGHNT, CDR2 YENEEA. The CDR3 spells CASSLGGRDEQFF. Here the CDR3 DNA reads TGTGCCAGCAGCTTAGGAGGGCGGGATGAGCAGTTCTTC.

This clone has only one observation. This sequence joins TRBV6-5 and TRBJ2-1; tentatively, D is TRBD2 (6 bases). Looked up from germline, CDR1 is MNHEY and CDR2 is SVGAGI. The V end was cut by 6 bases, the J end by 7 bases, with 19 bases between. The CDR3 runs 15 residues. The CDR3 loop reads CASRLGTPRENEQFF. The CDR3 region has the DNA TGTGCCAGCAGACTCGGGACTCCACGAGAAAATGAGCAGTTCTTC.

The CDR3 DNA is TGTGCCAGCAGCCTCAGCTCCTACGAGCAGTACTTC. This sequence encodes CASSLSSYEQYF. The genes are TRBV3-1 (or the pseudogene TRBV3-2) and TRBJ2-7; D is unclear. Per the germline V gene, CDR1 is LGHDT and CDR2 is YNNKEL (reference sequence). CDR3 length: 12 residues. The V and J ends lost 4 bases and 0 bases respectively, with 4 bases between them.

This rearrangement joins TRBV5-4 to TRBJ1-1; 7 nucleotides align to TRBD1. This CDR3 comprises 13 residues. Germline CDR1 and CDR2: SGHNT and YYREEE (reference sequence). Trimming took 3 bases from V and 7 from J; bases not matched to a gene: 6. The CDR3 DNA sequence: TGTGCCAGCAGCTCGACAGGGAAAGATGAAGCTTTCTTT. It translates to CASSSTGKDEAFF. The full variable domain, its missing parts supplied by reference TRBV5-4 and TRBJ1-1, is ETGVTQSPTHLIKTRGQQVTLRCSSQSGHNTVSWYQQALGQGPQFIFQYYREEENGRGNFPPRFSGLQFPNYSSELNVNALELDDSALYLCASSSTGKDEAFFGQGTRLTVV.

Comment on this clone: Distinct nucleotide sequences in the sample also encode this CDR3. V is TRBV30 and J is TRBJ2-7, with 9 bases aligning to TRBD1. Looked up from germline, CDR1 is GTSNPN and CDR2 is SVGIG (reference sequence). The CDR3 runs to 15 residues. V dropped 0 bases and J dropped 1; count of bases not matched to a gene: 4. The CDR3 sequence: CAWSVGTGRSYEQYF. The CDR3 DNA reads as TGTGCCTGGAGTGTCGGGACAGGGCGTTCCTACGAGCAGTACTTC. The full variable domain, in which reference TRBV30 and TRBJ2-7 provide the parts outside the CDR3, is SQTIHQWPATLVQPVGSPLSLECTVEGTSNPNLYWYRQAAGRGLQLLFYSVGIGQISSEVPQNLSASRPQDRQFILSSKKLLLSDSGFYLCAWSVGTGRSYEQYFGPGTRLTVT.

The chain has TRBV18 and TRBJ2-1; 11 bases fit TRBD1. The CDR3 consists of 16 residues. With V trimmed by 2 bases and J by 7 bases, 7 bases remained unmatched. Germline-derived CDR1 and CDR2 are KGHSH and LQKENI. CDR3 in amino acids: CASSPGTGGFGNEQFF. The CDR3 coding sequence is TGTGCCAGCTCACCAGGGACAGGGGGGTTCGGGAATGAGCAGTTCTTC.

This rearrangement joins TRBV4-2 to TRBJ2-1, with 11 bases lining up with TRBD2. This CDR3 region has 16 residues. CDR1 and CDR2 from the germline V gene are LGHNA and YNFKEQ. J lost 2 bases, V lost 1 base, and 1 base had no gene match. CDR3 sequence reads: CASSQGLAGTYNEQFF. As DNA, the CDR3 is TGTGCCAGCAGCCAAGGACTAGCGGGGACCTACAATGAGCAGTTCTTC.

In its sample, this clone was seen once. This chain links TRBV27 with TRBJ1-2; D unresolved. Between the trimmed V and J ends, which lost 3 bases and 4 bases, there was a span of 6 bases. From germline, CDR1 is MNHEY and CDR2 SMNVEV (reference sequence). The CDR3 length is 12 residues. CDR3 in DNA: TGTGCCAGCAGTTTTGGCCTCTATGGCTACACCTTC. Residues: CASSFGLYGYTF.

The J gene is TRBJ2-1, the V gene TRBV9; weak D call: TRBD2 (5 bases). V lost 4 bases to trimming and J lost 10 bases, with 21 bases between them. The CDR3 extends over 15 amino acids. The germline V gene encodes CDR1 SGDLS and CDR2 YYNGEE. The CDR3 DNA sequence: TGTGCCAGCAGCACACGGAGGCAACCTCCGGGGGAGCAGTTCTTC. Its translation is CASSTRRQPPGEQFF.

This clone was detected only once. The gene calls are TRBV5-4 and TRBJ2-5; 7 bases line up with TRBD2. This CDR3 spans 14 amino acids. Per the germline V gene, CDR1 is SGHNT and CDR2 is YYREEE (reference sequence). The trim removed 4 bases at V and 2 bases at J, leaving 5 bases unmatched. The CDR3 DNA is TGTGCCAGCAGCCCTTGGACTAGTCAAGAGACCCAGTACTTC. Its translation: CASSPWTSQETQYF.

CDR3 DNA: TGTGCCAGCAGCCCCTGGCGGGAGTACAATGAGCAGTTCTTC. Protein product: CASSPWREYNEQFF. The gene calls are TRBV7-9 and TRBJ2-1, with 7 bases that match TRBD2. Per germline, CDR1 SEHNR and CDR2 FQNEAQ (reference sequence). V was pared by 5 bases and J by 4 bases, with 5 bases of the junction left unmatched. The CDR3 has 14 amino acids.

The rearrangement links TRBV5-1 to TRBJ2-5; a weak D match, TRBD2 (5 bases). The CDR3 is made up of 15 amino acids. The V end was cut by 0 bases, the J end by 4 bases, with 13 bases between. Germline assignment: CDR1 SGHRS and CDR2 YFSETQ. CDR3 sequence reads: CASSLGGAVVETQYF. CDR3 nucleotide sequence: TGCGCCAGCAGCTTGGGGGGAGCGGTGGTAGAGACCCAGTACTTC. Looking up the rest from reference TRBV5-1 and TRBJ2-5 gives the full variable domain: KAGVTQTPRYLIKTRGQQVTLSCSPISGHRSVSWYQQTPGQGLQFLFEYFSETQRNKGNFPGRFSGRQFSNSRSEMNVSTLELGDSALYLCASSLGGAVVETQYFGPGTRLLVL.

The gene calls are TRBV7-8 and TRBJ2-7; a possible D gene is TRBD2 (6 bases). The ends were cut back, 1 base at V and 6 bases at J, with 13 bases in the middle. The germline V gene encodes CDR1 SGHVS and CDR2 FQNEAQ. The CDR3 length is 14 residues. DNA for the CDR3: TGTGCCAGCAGCTTAGGAGAGGGAGGATTCGAGCAGTACTTC. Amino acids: CASSLGEGGFEQYF.

Here the CDR3 reads CAWRKSIGGRNTGELFF. DNA for the CDR3: TGTGCCTGGAGAAAGTCGATAGGCGGGAGAAACACCGGGGAGCTGTTTTTT. The gene calls are TRBV30 and TRBJ2-2; 7 bases align to TRBD2. J gave up 2 bases and V 3 bases, and 12 bases lay outside the gene matches. The CDR3 sequence is 17 residues long. Germline lookup yields CDR1 GTSNPN and CDR2 SVGIG (reference sequence). Full variable domain (missing parts from reference TRBV30 and TRBJ2-2): SQTIHQWPATLVQPVGSPLSLECTVEGTSNPNLYWYRQAAGRGLQLLFYSVGIGQISSEVPQNLSASRPQDRQFILSSKKLLLSDSGFYLCAWRKSIGGRNTGELFFGEGSRLTVL.

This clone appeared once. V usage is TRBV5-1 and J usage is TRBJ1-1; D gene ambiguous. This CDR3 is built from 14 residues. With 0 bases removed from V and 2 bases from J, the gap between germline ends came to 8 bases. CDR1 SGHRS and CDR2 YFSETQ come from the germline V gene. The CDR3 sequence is CASSLDRSNTEAFF. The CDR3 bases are TGCGCCAGCAGCTTGGACAGAAGCAACACTGAAGCTTTCTTT.

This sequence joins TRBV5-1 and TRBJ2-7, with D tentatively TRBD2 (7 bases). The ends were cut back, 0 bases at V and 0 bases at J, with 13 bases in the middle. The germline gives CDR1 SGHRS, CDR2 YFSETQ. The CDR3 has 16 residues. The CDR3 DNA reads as TGCGCCAGCAGCTTGGCCGCGGGGGCAAACTCCTACGAGCAGTACTTC. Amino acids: CASSLAAGANSYEQYF.

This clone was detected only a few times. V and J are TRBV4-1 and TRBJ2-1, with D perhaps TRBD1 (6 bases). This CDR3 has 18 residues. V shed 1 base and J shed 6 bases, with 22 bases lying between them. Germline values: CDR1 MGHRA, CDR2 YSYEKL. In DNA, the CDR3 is TGCGCCAGCAGCCAAGCTAATTTGGGGGCCCTGGCCTTCAATGAGCAGTTCTTC. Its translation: CASSQANLGALAFNEQFF.

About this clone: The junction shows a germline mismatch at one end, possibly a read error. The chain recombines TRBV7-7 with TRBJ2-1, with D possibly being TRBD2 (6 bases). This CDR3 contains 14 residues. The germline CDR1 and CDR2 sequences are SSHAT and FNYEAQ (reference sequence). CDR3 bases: TGTGCTAGCAGTTTCGGGGGAGCCTACAATGAGCAGTTCTTC. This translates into CASSFGGAYNEQFF.

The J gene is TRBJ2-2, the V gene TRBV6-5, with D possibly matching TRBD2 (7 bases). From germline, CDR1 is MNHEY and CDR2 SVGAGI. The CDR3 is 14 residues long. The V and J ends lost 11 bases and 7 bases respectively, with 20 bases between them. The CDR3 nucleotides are TGTGCCTCCAAGGGGGGAGGGCCCGTCGGGGAGCTGTTTTTT. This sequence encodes CASKGGGPVGELFF.

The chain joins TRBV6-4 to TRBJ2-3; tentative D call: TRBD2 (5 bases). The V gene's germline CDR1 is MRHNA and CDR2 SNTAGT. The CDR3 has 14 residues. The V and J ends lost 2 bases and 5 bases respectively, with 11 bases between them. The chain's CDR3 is CASSDQRAGDTQYF. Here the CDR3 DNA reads TGTGCCAGCAGTGACCAACGCGCGGGAGATACGCAGTATTTT.

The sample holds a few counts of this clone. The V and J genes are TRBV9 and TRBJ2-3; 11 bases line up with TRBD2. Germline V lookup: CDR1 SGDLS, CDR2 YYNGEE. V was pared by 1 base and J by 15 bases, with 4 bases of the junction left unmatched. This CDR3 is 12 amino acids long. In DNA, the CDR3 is TGTGCCAGCAGCGTAACTAGCGGGAGAATATATTTT. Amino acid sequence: CASSVTSGRIYF.

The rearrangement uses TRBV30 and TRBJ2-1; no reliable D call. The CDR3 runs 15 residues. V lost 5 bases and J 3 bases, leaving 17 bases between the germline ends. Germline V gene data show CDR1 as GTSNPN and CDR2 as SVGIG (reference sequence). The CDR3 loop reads CAWDTLGLFYNEQFF. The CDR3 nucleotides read TGTGCCTGGGACACCCTAGGCCTCTTCTACAATGAGCAGTTCTTC.

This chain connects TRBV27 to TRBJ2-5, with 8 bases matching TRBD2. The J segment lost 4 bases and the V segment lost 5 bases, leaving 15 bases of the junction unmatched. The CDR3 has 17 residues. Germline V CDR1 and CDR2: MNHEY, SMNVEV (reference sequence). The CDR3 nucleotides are TGTGCCAGCAGTCCGCTAGCATTGTACGGGAGGGCAGAGACCCAGTACTTC. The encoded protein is CASSPLALYGRAETQYF.

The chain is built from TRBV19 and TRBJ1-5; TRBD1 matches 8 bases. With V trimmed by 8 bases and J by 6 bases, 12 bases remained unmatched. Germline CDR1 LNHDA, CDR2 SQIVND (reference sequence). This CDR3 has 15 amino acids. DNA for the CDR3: TGTGCCAGTTGCCGCCGACAGGGGACCGGTCAGCCCCAGCATTTT. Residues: CASCRRQGTGQPQHF. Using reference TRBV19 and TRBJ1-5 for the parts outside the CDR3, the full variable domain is DGGITQSPKYLFRKEGQNVTLSCEQNLNHDAMYWYRQDPGQGLRLIYYSQIVNDFQKGDIAEGYSVSREKKESFPLTVTSAQKNPTAFYLCASCRRQGTGQPQHFGDGTRLSIL.

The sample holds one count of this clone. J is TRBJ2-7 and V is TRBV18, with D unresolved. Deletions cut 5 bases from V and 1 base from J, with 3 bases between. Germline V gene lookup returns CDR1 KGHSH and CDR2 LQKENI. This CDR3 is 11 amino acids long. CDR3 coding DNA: TGTGCCAGCTCATCGTCCTACGAGCAGTACTTC. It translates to CASSSSYEQYF.

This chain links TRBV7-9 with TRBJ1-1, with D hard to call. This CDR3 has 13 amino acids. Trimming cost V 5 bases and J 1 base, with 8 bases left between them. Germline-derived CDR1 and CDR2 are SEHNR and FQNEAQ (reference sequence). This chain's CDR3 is CASSRTPNTEAFF. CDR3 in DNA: TGTGCCAGCAGCCGAACTCCGAACACTGAAGCTTTCTTT.

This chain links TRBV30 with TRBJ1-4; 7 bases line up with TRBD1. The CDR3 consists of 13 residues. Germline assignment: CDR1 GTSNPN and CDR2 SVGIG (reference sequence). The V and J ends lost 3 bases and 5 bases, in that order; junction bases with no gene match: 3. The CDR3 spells CAWSRDSNEKLFF. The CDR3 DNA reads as TGTGCCTGGAGCCGGGACAGCAATGAAAAACTGTTTTTT.

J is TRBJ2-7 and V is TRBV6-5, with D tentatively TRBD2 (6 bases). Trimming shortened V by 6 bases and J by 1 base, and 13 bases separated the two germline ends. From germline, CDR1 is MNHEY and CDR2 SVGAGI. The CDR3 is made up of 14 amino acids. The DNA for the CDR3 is TGTGCCAGCAGCCGGGACTCTCAATCCTACGAGCAGTACTTC. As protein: CASSRDSQSYEQYF.

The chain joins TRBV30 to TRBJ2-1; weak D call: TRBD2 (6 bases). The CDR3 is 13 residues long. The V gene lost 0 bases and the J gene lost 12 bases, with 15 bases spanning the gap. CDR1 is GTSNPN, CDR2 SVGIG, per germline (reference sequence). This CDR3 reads CAWSVSGSISQFF. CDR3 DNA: TGTGCCTGGAGTGTTAGCGGTTCGATATCGCAGTTCTTC.

CDR3 sequence (DNA): TGTGCCAGCAGGTCTAGCGGGAGGGACCAGTTCTTC. It encodes CASRSSGRDQFF. The chain carries TRBV11-3 and TRBJ2-1, with 12 positions matching TRBD2. This CDR3 contains 12 residues. Per the germline V gene, CDR1 is SGHNT and CDR2 is YENEEA. V trimming: 6 bases; J trimming: 13 bases; junction bases outside the gene matches: 4.